Below, 8 T cell receptor beta chains from the same sample are listed, as sequenced in a study of PD-L1 blockade in urothelial cancer. The time point denotes: peripheral blood 6 weeks after treatment start. The table came from immunoSEQ multiplex PCR; TCRdb's copy has only in-frame clones and leaves some out. The sample lists about 44,000 clones, about 90% occurring once. The specimen was PBMCs, collected around atezolizumab (anti-PD-L1) treatment. These receptor sequences come from a man in his 70s with urothelial cancer.

In its sample, this clone was seen a few times. CDR3: CASSDPGLAGVAGTQYF. In DNA, the CDR3 is TGTGCCAGCAGTGACCCGGGACTAGCGGGAGTCGCTGGGACCCAGTACTTC. The chain carries TRBV6-1 and TRBJ2-5; 14 bases are shared with TRBD2. The CDR3 has 17 amino acids. The V gene's germline CDR1 is MNHNS and CDR2 SASEGT. Trimming cost V 3 bases and J 7 bases; bases outside gene matches: 10.

J is TRBJ2-1 and V is TRBV7-8; perhaps TRBD1 as D (6 bases). Trimming left V 2 bases short and J 2 bases short, with 16 bases between. This CDR3 comprises 17 residues. CDR1 and CDR2 (germline): SGHVS, FQNEAQ. The CDR3 DNA reads as TGTGCCAGCAGCTTATCCAGGGGCCTTGGGGCCTACAATGAGCAGTTCTTC. It translates to CASSLSRGLGAYNEQFF.

The rearrangement links TRBV7-6 to TRBJ1-1; 7 bases line up with TRBD1. V was pared by 2 bases and J by 4 bases, with 4 bases of the junction left unmatched. The length of the CDR3 is 14 residues. The V gene's germline CDR1 is SGHVS and CDR2 FNYEAQ. This CDR3 is CASSLNQGGTEAFF. For the CDR3, the DNA is TGTGCCAGCAGCTTAAACCAGGGGGGCACTGAAGCTTTCTTT.

The rearrangement joins TRBV19 to TRBJ2-1, with 9 positions matching TRBD2. Trimming at V came to 4 bases and at J to 2 bases, leaving 3 bases not matched to a gene. From germline, CDR1 is LNHDA and CDR2 SQIVND (reference sequence). This CDR3 has 15 amino acids. Written as DNA, the CDR3 is TGTGCCAGTAGTAGCGGGAGGGCCCCCTACAATGAGCAGTTCTTC. It codes for CASSSGRAPYNEQFF.

This chain joins TRBV5-4 and TRBJ2-2; maybe TRBD2 (6 bases). V lost 3 bases and J 1 base, leaving 10 bases between the germline ends. Germline-derived CDR1 and CDR2 are SGHNT and YYREEE (reference sequence). The CDR3 contains 15 residues. This CDR3 is CASSYNSGNTGELFF. The CDR3 DNA sequence: TGTGCCAGCAGCTACAATAGCGGGAACACCGGGGAGCTGTTTTTT.

This rearrangement joins TRBV9 to TRBJ2-3; unclear D gene. CDR3 length equals 12 residues. Between the trimmed V and J ends, which lost 2 bases and 2 bases, there was a span of 3 bases. The germline V gene encodes CDR1 SGDLS and CDR2 YYNGEE. The CDR3 DNA follows: TGTGCCAGCAGCGTTAACACAGATACGCAGTATTTT. It codes for CASSVNTDTQYF. The whole variable domain, remainder taken from reference TRBV9 and TRBJ2-3, is DSGVTQTPKHLITATGQRVTLRCSPRSGDLSVYWYQQSLDQGLQFLIQYYNGEERAKGNILERFSAQQFPDLHSELNLSSLELGDSALYFCASSVNTDTQYFGPGTRLTVL.

The sample holds one count of this clone. The chain is built from TRBV7-8 and TRBJ1-3, with D perhaps matching TRBD1 (5 bases). Germline loops: CDR1 SGHVS, CDR2 FQNEAQ. Trimming shortened V by 0 bases and J by 2 bases, and 8 bases separated the two germline ends. The CDR3 length is 15 residues. This CDR3 reads CASSLASRAGNTIYF. The CDR3 DNA reads as TGTGCCAGCAGCTTAGCAAGCAGGGCTGGAAACACCATATATTTT.

The chain couples TRBV19 to TRBJ1-5, with 8 bases matching TRBD1. The CDR3 contains 19 residues. In germline, CDR1 is LNHDA, CDR2 SQIVND (reference sequence). V shed 5 bases, J shed 2 bases, and the junction held 17 bases outside the gene matches. CDR3 loop: CASSSVGTGQARGNQPQHF. The CDR3 DNA reads as TGTGCCAGTAGTTCAGTAGGGACAGGCCAAGCACGGGGCAATCAGCCCCAGCATTTT.